The rows below give T cell receptor beta chains drawn from one sample of a study of cytomegalovirus exposure and HLA in healthy donors. The data were produced by immunoSEQ multiplex PCR, yet TCRdb's version contains in-frame clones alone and is incomplete. The table has fewer than 200,000 clones, about 75% seen once. The sequenced sample was PBMCs. These receptor sequences come from a male donor in good health and CMV-seronegative. Both conserved end residues are part of each CDR3. The D gene is left open where the match is weak. Clone size appears in some rows only: once, few, many, or a class for an expanded clone.

CASSVAYYRETVQYF	TGTGCCAGCAGCGTAGCCTACTATCGGGAGACGGTGCAGTACTTC	-	-	TRBJ2-7	15	TRBV7-9
CASSMRDEQYF	TGTGCCAGTAGTATGCGGGACGAGCAGTACTTC	-	-	TRBJ2-7	11	TRBV19
CASSLRTSGYQTDTQYF	TGTGCCAGCAGCTTAAGAACCAGCGGCTACCAAACAGATACGCAGTATTTT	-	-	TRBJ2-3	17	TRBV7-3
CASGRGGGNQPQHF	TGTGCCAGCGGTAGAGGCGGCGGCAATCAGCCCCAGCATTTT	-	-	TRBJ1-5	14	TRBV2
CATSRKGVRGLAEETQYF	TGTGCCACCAGCAGGAAAGGAGTCCGCGGACTAGCGGAAGAGACCCAGTACTTC	TRBD2	-	TRBJ2-5	18	TRBV15
CASSLPQGYTEAFF	TGTGCCAGCAGCTTACCCCAGGGGTACACTGAAGCTTTCTTT	-	-	TRBJ1-1	14	TRBV7-9
CASSGGVGEAFF	TGTGCCAGCAGCGGCGGGGTAGGTGAAGCTTTCTTT	-	-	TRBJ1-1	12	TRBV9
CASSAGTLGCEQYF	TGCGCCAGCAGCGCCGGGACTTTGGGGTGCGAGCAGTACTTC	-	-	TRBJ2-7	14	TRBV4-1
CASSLSPGQGARTEAFF	TGTGCCAGCTCACTTTCGCCGGGACAGGGGGCTCGAACTGAAGCTTTCTTT	TRBD1	-	TRBJ1-1	17	TRBV18
CASKGGGGTEAFF	TGTGCCAGCAAGGGCGGGGGGGGGACTGAAGCTTTCTTT	-	-	TRBJ1-1	13	TRBV2
CASRSLRERDTGELFF	TGTGCCAGCAGATCCCTACGGGAGAGGGACACCGGGGAGCTGTTTTTT	-	-	TRBJ2-2	16	TRBV6-6
CASSPVGGTGNTIYF	TGTGCCAGCAGCCCGGTGGGGGGGACTGGAAACACCATATATTTT	-	-	TRBJ1-3	15	TRBV5-6
CASSLGGYRNQPQHF	TGTGCCAGCAGTTTGGGGGGGTACAGGAATCAGCCCCAGCATTTT	-	-	TRBJ1-5	15	TRBV28
CASSRLAGGSGQLFF	TGTGCCAGCAGCCGACTAGCGGGGGGGTCCGGGCAGCTGTTTTTT	TRBD2	-	TRBJ2-2	15	TRBV27
CASWTRTRVNNEQFF	TGTGCCAGCTGGACACGTACAAGAGTTAACAATGAGCAGTTCTTC	-	-	TRBJ2-1	15	TRBV6-5
CASSFAPGSDYGYTF	TGCGCCAGCAGCTTTGCCCCCGGGTCTGACTATGGCTACACCTTC	-	-	TRBJ1-2	15	TRBV5-1
CAINSAGGPTDTQYF	TGTGCCATCAATTCTGCGGGGGGGCCCACAGATACGCAGTATTTT	TRBD2	once	TRBJ2-3	15	TRBV10-3
CASSLVNRGEQYF	TGTGCCAGCAGCTTAGTTAATCGAGGGGAGCAGTACTTC	-	-	TRBJ2-7	13	TRBV7-2
CASRPGNNEQFF	TGTGCCAGCAGGCCCGGGAACAATGAGCAGTTCTTC	-	-	TRBJ2-1	12	TRBV6-6
CASRLDRAAYEQYF	TGTGCCAGCAGGCTGGACAGGGCCGCCTACGAGCAGTACTTC	TRBD1	-	TRBJ2-7	14	TRBV7-8
CASSWTGRTEAFF	TGTGCCAGCAGTTGGACAGGGCGAACTGAAGCTTTCTTT	TRBD1	-	TRBJ1-1	13	TRBV6-1
CAISGSRDRDGQYF	TGTGCCATCAGTGGTTCTCGGGACAGGGACGGGCAGTACTTC	TRBD1	once	TRBJ2-7	14	TRBV10-3
CASSLDQSGYGYTF	TGTGCCAGCAGCTTAGATCAATCGGGCTATGGCTACACCTTC	-	few	TRBJ1-2	14	TRBV11-3
CASKPGSGRPGHEQFF	TGCGCCAGCAAGCCGGGTAGCGGGAGACCGGGGCATGAGCAGTTCTTC	TRBD2	few	TRBJ2-1	16	TRBV5-1
CASSLVTSGQETQYF	TGCGCCAGCAGCTTGGTGACTAGCGGGCAAGAGACCCAGTACTTC	TRBD2	-	TRBJ2-5	15	TRBV5-1
CASPTGGDAKNIQYF	TGCGCCAGCCCGACAGGGGGCGATGCCAAAAACATTCAGTACTTC	TRBD1	once	TRBJ2-4	15	TRBV5-1